Included here is one T cell receptor beta chain sequence, with context. Its antigen remains unidentified. The germline CDR1 and CDR2 sequences are SGHRS and YFSETQ. Trimming removed 0 bases at V and 0 bases at J, with 12 bases between. CDR3 size: 16 residues. The PCR made use of 60 Vbeta and 13 Jbeta primers. TCRdb's table, derived via immunoSEQ multiplex PCR, lists solely in-frame clones and lacks some. The sample shows 140,000 or so clones, around 79% of them seen only once. The data are from a study of cytomegalovirus exposure and HLA in healthy donors. The donors, nominally healthy at sampling, likely had unrecorded immune exposures. General observations from the study: Across donors, most TCRs were seen rarely, yet some public ones were widespread.

V usage is TRBV5-1 and J usage is TRBJ1-1; D not certain. Source material: PBMCs. This receptor was taken from a woman aged 25 to 39 in good health and CMV-seronegative. The CDR3 region has the DNA TGCGCCAGCAGCTTGGTCCCCAGGTCTTTGAACACTGAAGCTTTCTTT. Its protein product is CASSLVPRSLNTEAFF.